This paragraph covers one T cell receptor beta chain sequence. The antigen is unknown. Quantitative 5'-RACE with molecular barcodes was used to make the TCR beta libraries. One entry per CDR3 protein results from TCRdb running MiXCR on the 5' RACE reads. This sample has 250,000 or so distinct CDR3 sequences; 20% to 30% occur once, and the top ten carry more than 0.6%. The data were taken from a study of CD8 T cells in ankylosing spondylitis. Study conclusions and caveats: Matched ankylosing spondylitis synovial fluid reportedly contained a significantly enriched population of disease-linked clones. Prior work had noted some motif variants in reactive arthritis blood and synovial fluid. Apparently characteristic of ankylosing spondylitis blood was a TCR beta motif (about eight highly homologous variants).

Germline V gene data show CDR1 as KGHDR and CDR2 as SFDVKD. The length of the CDR3 is 14 residues. The V gene lost 7 bases and the J gene lost 5 bases, with 14 bases spanning the gap. This receptor was obtained from a male donor with ankylosing spondylitis or in good health (not recorded which). What was sequenced was blood, either unsorted or a sorted T cell fraction (not recorded which). This chain joins TRBV24-1 and TRBJ2-1; D gene uncertain. DNA for the CDR3: TGTGCCACCAGATACTTATGGGCCCACAATGAGCAGTTCTTC. It codes for CATRYLWAHNEQFF.